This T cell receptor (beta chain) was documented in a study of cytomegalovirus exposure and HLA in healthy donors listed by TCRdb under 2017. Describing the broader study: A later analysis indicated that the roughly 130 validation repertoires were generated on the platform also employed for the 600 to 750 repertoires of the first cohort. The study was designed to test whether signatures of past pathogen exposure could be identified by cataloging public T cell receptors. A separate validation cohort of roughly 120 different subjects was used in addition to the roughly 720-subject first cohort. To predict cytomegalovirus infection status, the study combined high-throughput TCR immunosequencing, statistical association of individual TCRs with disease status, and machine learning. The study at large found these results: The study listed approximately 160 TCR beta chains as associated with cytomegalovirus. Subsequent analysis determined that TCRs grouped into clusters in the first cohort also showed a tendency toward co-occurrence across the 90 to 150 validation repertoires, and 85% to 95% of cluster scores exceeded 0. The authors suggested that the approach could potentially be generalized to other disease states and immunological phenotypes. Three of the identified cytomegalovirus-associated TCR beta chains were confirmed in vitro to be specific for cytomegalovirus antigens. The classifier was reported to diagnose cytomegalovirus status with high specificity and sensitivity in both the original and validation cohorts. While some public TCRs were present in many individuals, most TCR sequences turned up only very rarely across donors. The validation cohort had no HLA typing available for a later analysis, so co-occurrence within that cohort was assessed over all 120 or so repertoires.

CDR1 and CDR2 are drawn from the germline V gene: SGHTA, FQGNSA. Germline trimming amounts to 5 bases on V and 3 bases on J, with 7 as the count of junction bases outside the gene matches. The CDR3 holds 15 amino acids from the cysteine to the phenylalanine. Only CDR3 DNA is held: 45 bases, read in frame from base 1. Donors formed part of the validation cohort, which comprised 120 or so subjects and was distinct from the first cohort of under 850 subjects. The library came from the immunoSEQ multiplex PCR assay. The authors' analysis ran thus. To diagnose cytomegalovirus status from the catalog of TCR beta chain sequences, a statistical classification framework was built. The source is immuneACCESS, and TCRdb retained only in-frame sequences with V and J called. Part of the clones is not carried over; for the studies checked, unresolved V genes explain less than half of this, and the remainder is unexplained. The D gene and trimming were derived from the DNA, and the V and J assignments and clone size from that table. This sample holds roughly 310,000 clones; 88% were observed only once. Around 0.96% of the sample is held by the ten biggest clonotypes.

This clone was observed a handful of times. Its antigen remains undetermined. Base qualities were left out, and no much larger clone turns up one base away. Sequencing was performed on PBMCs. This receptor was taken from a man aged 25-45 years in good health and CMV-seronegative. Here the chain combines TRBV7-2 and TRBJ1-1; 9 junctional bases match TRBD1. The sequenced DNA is TGTGCCAGCAGCGGACAGGGGCCCATGGACACTGAAGCTTTCTTT. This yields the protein CASSGQGPMDTEAFF.